This T cell receptor beta chain was recorded in a study of blood T cell repertoires in COVID-19. Study-wide background: The cDNA or gDNA used as material had been derived from T cells, B-cell-depleted T cells, or PBMCs.

Data came from immunoSEQ multiplex PCR; TCRdb stores just in-frame clones and leaves some out. The table includes under 150,000 clones, approximately 79% detected once. The CDR3 spans 13 residues. V dropped 3 bases and J dropped 1 base, with 6 bases sitting between them. Across over 20 US areas, participants ranged in age from roughly 18 to 95 years. Participant reports of clinical history set cohort assignment. Cohort 3 donors were reported recovered after two negative PCRs, clearance, or symptom resolution. Sequencing was carried out using PBMCs or T cells enriched from blood (not recorded which). This clonotype was obtained from a woman aged 50 to 65 who had recovered from COVID-19. The chain links TRBV12-3 or TRBV12-4 to TRBJ1-1; a weak D match, TRBD1 (5 bases). CDR3 DNA sequence: TGTGCCAGCAGTTTTGGGGCGAACACTGAAGCTTTCTTT. It codes for CASSFGANTEAFF.